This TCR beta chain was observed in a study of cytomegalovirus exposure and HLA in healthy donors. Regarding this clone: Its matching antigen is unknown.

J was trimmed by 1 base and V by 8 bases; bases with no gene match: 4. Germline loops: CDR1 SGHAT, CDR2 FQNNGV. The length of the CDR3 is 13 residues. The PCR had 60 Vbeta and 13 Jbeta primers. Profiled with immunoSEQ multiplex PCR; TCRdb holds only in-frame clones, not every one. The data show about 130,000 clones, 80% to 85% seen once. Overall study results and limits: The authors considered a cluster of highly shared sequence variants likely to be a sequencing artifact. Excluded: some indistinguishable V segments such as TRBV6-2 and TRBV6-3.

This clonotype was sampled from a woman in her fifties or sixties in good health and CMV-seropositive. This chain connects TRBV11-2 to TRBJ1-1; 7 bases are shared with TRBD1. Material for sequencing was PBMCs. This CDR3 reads CASRRGTNTEAFF. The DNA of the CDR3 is TGTGCCAGCCGCAGGGGGACGAACACTGAAGCTTTCTTT.